Shown below are 18 T cell receptor beta chains from a single sample sequenced in a study of T-cell reconstitution after alpha-beta-depleted transplantation in children. Library preparation (for TCRbeta) was performed with unique molecular identifiers. TCRdb analysed the PCR reads with MiXCR anew, one entry per CDR3 protein. The sample comprises hundreds of thousands of distinct CDR3 sequences, approximately 15% of which are singletons, and 0.8% to 1.1% rests with the top ten. The material sequenced was PBMCs from the stem cell graft donor, taken from the stem cell graft. The receptors come from a human donor who donated a stem cell graft to a child with acute myeloid leukemia.

The genes are TRBV7-7 and TRBJ2-1; tentative D call: TRBD1 (5 bases). The CDR3 runs to 15 residues. Germline lookup yields CDR1 SSHAT and CDR2 FNYEAQ (reference sequence). Trimming removed 2 bases from V and 2 bases from J, with 10 bases in between. The CDR3 nucleotides read TGTGCCAGCAGCTTAAACGAAGGGGCCTACAATGAGCAGTTCTTC. This codes for CASSLNEGAYNEQFF.

V is TRBV5-1 and J is TRBJ1-2, with no clear D. Germline CDR1 and CDR2: SGHRS and YFSETQ. V gave up 4 bases and J gave up 1 base, with 11 bases separating them. The length of the CDR3 is 14 residues. The CDR3 protein is CASSPGGFNYGYTF. The CDR3 nucleotides are TGCGCCAGCAGCCCGGGTGGCTTTAACTATGGCTACACCTTC.

This chain joins TRBV5-1 and TRBJ1-5; D is unclear. CDR3 size: 22 residues. Per germline, CDR1 SGHRS and CDR2 YFSETQ. V gave up 0 bases and J gave up 0 bases, with 28 bases separating them. The CDR3 DNA is TGCGCCAGCAGCTTGGACGGGGTAGGGCACCACCATACCTTATATAGCAATCAGCCCCAGCATTTT. It yields the protein CASSLDGVGHHHTLYSNQPQHF. Variable domain in full (rest from reference TRBV5-1 and TRBJ1-5): KAGVTQTPRYLIKTRGQQVTLSCSPISGHRSVSWYQQTPGQGLQFLFEYFSETQRNKGNFPGRFSGRQFSNSRSEMNVSTLELGDSALYLCASSLDGVGHHHTLYSNQPQHFGDGTRLSIL.

The gene calls are TRBV24-1 and TRBJ2-5; TRBD1 matches at 9 bases. There are 17 residues in the CDR3. The germline V gene encodes CDR1 KGHDR and CDR2 SFDVKD. With 3 bases clipped from V and 3 bases from J, the junction kept 10 bases outside the gene matches. CDR3 sequence: CATSDALGGDREETQYF. The DNA for the CDR3 is TGTGCCACCAGTGATGCCCTCGGAGGGGACAGGGAAGAGACCCAGTACTTC.

This clonotype occurred many times. J is TRBJ1-5 and V is TRBV20-1, with D possibly being TRBD1 (6 bases). The V and J ends lost 4 bases and 0 bases respectively, with 10 bases between them. Germline V gene lookup returns CDR1 DFQATT and CDR2 SNEGSKA (reference sequence). There are 14 residues in the CDR3. CDR3 nucleotide sequence: TGCAGTGCTACCGGGACAAATAGCAATCAGCCCCAGCATTTT. Protein: CSATGTNSNQPQHF.

Remarks on this clonotype: One end of the junction varies from germline; a read error may be responsible. The gene calls are TRBV7-9 and TRBJ1-1, with D unclear. The germline V gene encodes CDR1 SEHNR and CDR2 FQNEAQ (reference sequence). The CDR3 is made up of 13 amino acids. Here the CDR3 reads CASSPQSNTEDFF. CDR3 DNA sequence: TGTGCCAGCAGCCCTCAAAGTAACACTGAAGATTTCTTT.

V usage is TRBV6-5 and J usage is TRBJ2-1; 7 bases are shared with TRBD1. Germline assignment: CDR1 MNHEY and CDR2 SVGAGI. This CDR3 comprises 15 residues. V lost 5 bases and J lost 3; bases outside the gene matches: 7. CDR3 sequence reads: CASSPDRTLYNEQFF. The DNA for the CDR3 is TGTGCCAGCAGTCCGGACAGGACCCTCTACAATGAGCAGTTCTTC.

This clonotype was observed a few times. This rearrangement joins TRBV30 to TRBJ2-3; D unclear. V lost 3 bases to trimming and J lost 0 bases, with 7 bases between them. The CDR3 has 13 residues. Germline CDR1 and CDR2: GTSNPN and SVGIG (reference sequence). CDR3 residues: CAWSLPSTDTQYF. The CDR3 nucleotides are TGTGCCTGGAGCCTACCGAGCACAGATACGCAGTATTTT.

In its sample, this clonotype was seen many times. The V call is TRBV20-1, the J call TRBJ1-4; D not certain. The CDR3 length is 16 residues. The germline gives CDR1 DFQATT, CDR2 SNEGSKA (reference sequence). With 0 bases removed from V and 0 bases from J, the gap between germline ends came to 11 bases. This CDR3 reads CSARDPYSATNEKLFF. CDR3 nucleotide sequence: TGCAGTGCTAGAGACCCATACAGTGCAACTAATGAAAAACTGTTTTTT.

This clonotype has a handful of counts. The chain uses TRBV12-3 or TRBV12-4 and TRBJ2-3, with 7 positions matching TRBD1. CDR3 length: 16 amino acids. Trimming cost V 6 bases and J 5 bases; bases outside gene matches: 14. The CDR3 region is CASSLYRGFLQDTQYF. The CDR3 coding sequence is TGTGCCAGCAGCCTATACAGGGGATTCCTACAAGATACGCAGTATTTT.

This clonotype was picked up one time. The chain combines TRBV27 with TRBJ2-7; D unclear. V shed 2 bases and J shed 5 bases, with 10 bases lying between them. Per germline, CDR1 MNHEY and CDR2 SMNVEV (reference sequence). The CDR3 totals 13 residues. CDR3 DNA: TGTGCCAGCAGTTTAAGGAGCCTCCACGAGCAGTACTTC. This codes for CASSLRSLHEQYF.

This clonotype was recorded many times. J is TRBJ2-7 and V is TRBV20-1, with 8 bases matching TRBD1. After removal of 6 bases from V and 2 bases from J, the junction contained 6 bases not matched to a gene. Germline lookup yields CDR1 DFQATT and CDR2 SNEGSKA (reference sequence). CDR3 length equals 13 residues. The CDR3 loop is CSAKKGQAYEQYF. CDR3 sequence (DNA): TGCAGTGCCAAAAAGGGACAGGCCTACGAGCAGTACTTC.

The chain couples TRBV18 to TRBJ1-1; D gene ambiguous. Between the trimmed V and J ends, which lost 2 bases and 6 bases, there was a span of 10 bases. Germline V gene sequence: CDR1 KGHSH, CDR2 LQKENI. This CDR3 is 13 amino acids long. For the CDR3, the DNA is TGTGCCAGCTCACCAGGTACCCCTTCTGAAGCTTTCTTT. Translation gives CASSPGTPSEAFF.

This clonotype was seen ten or more times. The V gene is TRBV20-1, the J gene TRBJ2-5; D remains ambiguous. This CDR3 spans 14 amino acids. From germline, CDR1 is DFQATT and CDR2 SNEGSKA (reference sequence). V was shortened by 3 bases and J by 2 bases, with 13 bases between the two germline ends. CDR3 bases: TGCAGTGCTAGGGTCCTTGTCAAGCAAGAGACCCAGTACTTC. It specifies CSARVLVKQETQYF.

This sequence joins TRBV5-1 and TRBJ1-3; tentative D call: TRBD1 (5 bases). The CDR3 extends over 17 amino acids. Germline values: CDR1 SGHRS, CDR2 YFSETQ. Trimming shortened V by 0 bases and J by 2 bases, and 15 bases separated the two germline ends. The chain's CDR3 is CASSLGGLRDPGNTIYF. CDR3 in DNA: TGCGCCAGCAGCTTGGGGGGCTTGCGGGACCCTGGAAACACCATATATTTT.

This clonotype was found many times. CDR3 residues: CASSFEDRATDTQYF. For the CDR3, the DNA is TGTGCCAGCAGTTTTGAAGACAGGGCCACAGATACGCAGTATTTT. This chain joins TRBV12-3 or TRBV12-4 and TRBJ2-3, with TRBD1 identical over 7 bases. V lost 3 bases, J lost 2 bases, and 5 bases stayed unmatched. The CDR3 runs to 15 residues.

This clonotype has at least ten counts. The chain recombines TRBV29-1 with TRBJ2-7; tentatively, D is TRBD2 (5 bases). V gave up 0 bases and J gave up 9 bases, with 15 bases separating them. This CDR3 region has 13 residues. CDR1 SQVTM and CDR2 ANQGSEA come from the germline V gene. The CDR3 region is CSVEDGRSRGQYF. The CDR3 nucleotides read TGCAGCGTTGAAGATGGCAGGTCTCGGGGGCAGTACTTC.

CDR3 in DNA: TGCAGTGCTAGAGACCAGGCGGGGGGTACCTACACCTACAATGAGCAGTTCTTC. This codes for CSARDQAGGTYTYNEQFF. This chain joins TRBV20-1 and TRBJ2-1; 8 bases align to TRBD2. Germline values: CDR1 DFQATT, CDR2 SNEGSKA (reference sequence). The V and J ends lost 0 bases and 2 bases, in that order; junction bases with no gene match: 12. The CDR3 sequence is 18 residues long.